This T cell receptor beta chain was obtained from a study of shared clonotypes between healthy human individuals. Overall study results and limits: The expectation was that sequencing depth would affect clonotype sharing among donors. The genetic and exposure-history diversity represented was limited by few donors.

Germline CDR1 SGHVS, CDR2 FNYEAQ. The CDR3 totals 14 residues. V gave up 1 base and J gave up 7 bases, with 14 bases separating them. Profiling relied on immunoSEQ multiplex PCR, and the TCRdb table lists in-frame clones only, not all of them. The sample contains 450,000 to 600,000 clones, 70% to 80% of which appear only once. This clone was seen once. Its antigen is currently unknown. This sequence originates from a woman aged 40 to 50 in good health. Some clones in this sample may be carry-over from other donors' samples. Sequencing was done on a sample of PBMCs. The chain uses TRBV7-6 and TRBJ2-7, with a tentative D call TRBD2 (5 bases). The CDR3 sequence is CASSLGWATGEQYF. The CDR3 DNA reads as TGTGCCAGCAGCTTAGGCTGGGCTACGGGGGAGCAGTACTTC.